Listed below are T cell receptor beta chains from one sample, sequenced in a study of T-cell memory formation after mild COVID-19. TCRdb analysed the 5' RACE reads with MiXCR anew, one entry per CDR3 protein. This sample carries under 300,000 distinct CDR3 sequences, less than 9.5% of them seen once, and the ten largest clones take 22%. Input material: PBMCs or a T cell subset sorted from them (not recorded which). Source of these receptors: a man between 18 and 29 years old who had mild COVID-19 (a few samples of this study predate the infection). Cell type and time point are not known. The CDR3 runs from the conserved cysteine through the conserved F or W. The D gene is left open where the match is weak. Expanded clones get a size class; other rows say once, few or many, or leave the size out.

J: TRBJ2-3
D: .
size: .
V: TRBV7-2
CDR3: CASSLATRGKNTQYF
DNA: TGTGCCAGCAGCTTAGCCACGCGGGGCAAAAATACGCAGTATTTT

J: TRBJ2-5
D: TRBD2
size: .
V: TRBV9
CDR3: CASSVGSGGKETQYF
DNA: TGTGCCAGCAGCGTGGGTAGCGGGGGGAAAGAGACCCAGTACTTC

J: TRBJ2-3
D: TRBD1
size: few
V: TRBV6-5
CDR3: CASRRGTASTDTQYF
DNA: TGTGCCAGCAGACGTGGGACAGCGAGCACAGATACGCAGTATTTT

J: TRBJ2-1
D: TRBD2
size: many
V: TRBV7-2
CDR3: CASSPPGLAGNEQFF
DNA: TGTGCCAGCAGCCCTCCCGGACTAGCTGGCAATGAGCAGTTCTTC

J: TRBJ2-1
D: .
size: many
V: TRBV11-2
CDR3: CASSIQPAGALPYNEQFF
DNA: TGTGCCAGCAGCATTCAGCCCGCCGGGGCTTTACCCTACAATGAGCAGTTCTTC

J: TRBJ2-5
D: TRBD2
size: .
V: TRBV5-4
CDR3: CASSIRDYEETQYF
DNA: TGTGCCAGCAGCATCCGGGACTACGAAGAGACCCAGTACTTC

J: TRBJ2-3
D: TRBD1
size: .
V: TRBV7-2
CDR3: CASSSRQGGFIADTQYF
DNA: TGTGCCAGCAGCTCCAGACAGGGTGGGTTTATAGCAGATACGCAGTATTTT

J: TRBJ2-5
D: TRBD1
size: .
V: TRBV7-2
CDR3: CASSLVEGAGGETQYF
DNA: TGTGCCAGCAGCTTAGTTGAGGGGGCCGGTGGGGAGACCCAGTACTTC

J: TRBJ2-3
D: TRBD2
size: .
V: TRBV5-1
CDR3: CASSLRLRGGGDTQYF
DNA: TGCGCCAGCAGCTTGCGTTTGCGGGGGGGCGGAGATACGCAGTATTTT

J: TRBJ2-5
D: .
size: many
V: TRBV5-1
CDR3: CASSLAPGLETQYF
DNA: TGCGCCAGCAGCTTGGCCCCAGGCTTGGAGACCCAGTACTTC

J: TRBJ1-2
D: .
size: few
V: TRBV2
CDR3: CASSEPERGYGYTF
DNA: TGTGCCAGCAGTGAACCCGAAAGGGGCTATGGCTACACCTTC

J: TRBJ2-3
D: .
size: few
V: TRBV7-6
CDR3: CASSLPHTDTQYF
DNA: TGTGCCAGCAGCTTACCCCACACAGATACGCAGTATTTT

J: TRBJ1-2
D: TRBD1
size: few
V: TRBV2
CDR3: CASSFRDSFNYGYTF
DNA: TGTGCCAGCAGTTTCCGGGACAGTTTTAACTATGGCTACACCTTC

J: TRBJ2-3
D: TRBD1
size: .
V: TRBV12-3/TRBV12-4
CDR3: CASSPYRGGADTQYF
DNA: TGTGCCAGCAGTCCTTACAGGGGTGGGGCAGATACGCAGTATTTT

J: TRBJ2-2
D: .
size: few
V: TRBV12-3/TRBV12-4
CDR3: CASRGGPAGVNTGELFF
DNA: TGTGCCAGCAGGGGGGGCCCGGCGGGGGTAAACACCGGGGAGCTGTTTTTT

J: TRBJ2-3
D: TRBD1
size: .
V: TRBV7-3
CDR3: CASSPNGGTGGLDTQYF
DNA: TGTGCCAGCAGCCCCAATGGGGGGACAGGGGGATTGGATACGCAGTATTTT

J: TRBJ1-6
D: .
size: few
V: TRBV5-6
CDR3: CASSLSPNYNSPLHF
DNA: TGTGCCAGCAGCTTGTCACCGAACTATAATTCACCCCTCCACTTT

J: TRBJ2-1
D: TRBD1
size: few
V: TRBV7-6
CDR3: CASSLTGGGIIEQFF
DNA: TGTGCCAGCAGCTTAACAGGGGGAGGAATAATAGAGCAGTTCTTC

J: TRBJ2-6
D: TRBD2
size: few
V: TRBV7-2
CDR3: CASSRSGVSGGSGANVLTF
DNA: TGTGCCAGCAGCCGAAGTGGGGTTAGCGGGGGGTCTGGGGCCAACGTCCTGACTTTC

J: TRBJ2-1
D: TRBD1
size: many
V: TRBV12-3/TRBV12-4
CDR3: CASGLGQGLVNEQFF
DNA: TGTGCCAGCGGCTTGGGACAGGGGCTGGTGAATGAGCAGTTCTTC

J: TRBJ2-3
D: .
size: few
V: TRBV24-1
CDR3: CATSLGRTYTDTQYF
DNA: TGTGCCACCAGTTTAGGCAGGACCTACACAGATACGCAGTATTTT

J: TRBJ2-5
D: .
size: many
V: TRBV5-1
CDR3: CASSLDGRGLETQYF
DNA: TGCGCCAGCAGCTTGGATGGGAGAGGGTTGGAGACCCAGTACTTC

J: TRBJ2-7
D: TRBD2
size: .
V: TRBV14
CDR3: CASSLSSGGAYEQYF
DNA: TGTGCCAGCAGCCTCAGTAGCGGGGGGGCTTACGAGCAGTACTTC

J: TRBJ1-1
D: .
size: few
V: TRBV29-1
CDR3: CSVGMDSLNTEAFF
DNA: TGCAGCGTTGGGATGGACAGCCTGAACACTGAAGCTTTCTTT

J: TRBJ2-3
D: TRBD2
size: many
V: TRBV6-4
CDR3: CASSDSSGGADTQYF
DNA: TGTGCCAGCAGTGACTCGAGCGGGGGGGCAGATACGCAGTATTTT

J: TRBJ1-1
D: .
size: few
V: TRBV12-3/TRBV12-4
CDR3: CASSLALEAGEAFF
DNA: TGTGCCAGCAGTTTAGCGTTGGAGGCGGGAGAAGCTTTCTTT

J: TRBJ1-1
D: .
size: .
V: TRBV28
CDR3: CASSTRGGANTEAFF
DNA: TGTGCCAGCAGCACCCGGGGGGGGGCCAACACTGAAGCTTTCTTT

J: TRBJ1-2
D: .
size: few
V: TRBV6-1
CDR3: CASSVPAQGTGYTF
DNA: TGTGCCAGCAGTGTCCCCGCCCAGGGAACGGGCTACACCTTC

J: TRBJ2-1
D: TRBD1
size: .
V: TRBV24-1
CDR3: CATSEPGTGTPDEQFF
DNA: TGTGCCACCAGTGAGCCCGGGACAGGGACTCCCGATGAGCAGTTCTTC